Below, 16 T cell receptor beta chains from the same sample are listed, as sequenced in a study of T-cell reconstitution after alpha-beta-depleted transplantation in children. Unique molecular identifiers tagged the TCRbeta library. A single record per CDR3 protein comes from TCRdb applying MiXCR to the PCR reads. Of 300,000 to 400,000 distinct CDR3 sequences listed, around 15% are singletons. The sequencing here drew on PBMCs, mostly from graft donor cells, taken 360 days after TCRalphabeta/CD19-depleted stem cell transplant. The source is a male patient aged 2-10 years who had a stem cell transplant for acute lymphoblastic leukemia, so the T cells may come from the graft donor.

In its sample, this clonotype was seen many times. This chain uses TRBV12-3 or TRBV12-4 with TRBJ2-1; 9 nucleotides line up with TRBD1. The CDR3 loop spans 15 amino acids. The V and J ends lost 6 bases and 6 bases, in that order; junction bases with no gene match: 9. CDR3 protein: CASSHRDRASNEQFF. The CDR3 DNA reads TGTGCCAGCAGCCACCGGGACAGGGCGTCCAATGAGCAGTTCTTC.

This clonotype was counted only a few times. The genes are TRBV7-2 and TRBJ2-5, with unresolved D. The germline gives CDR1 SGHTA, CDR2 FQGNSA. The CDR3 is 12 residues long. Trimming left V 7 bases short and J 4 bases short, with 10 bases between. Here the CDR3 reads CASTRGRETQYF. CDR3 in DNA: TGTGCCAGCACCCGAGGCCGAGAGACCCAGTACTTC.

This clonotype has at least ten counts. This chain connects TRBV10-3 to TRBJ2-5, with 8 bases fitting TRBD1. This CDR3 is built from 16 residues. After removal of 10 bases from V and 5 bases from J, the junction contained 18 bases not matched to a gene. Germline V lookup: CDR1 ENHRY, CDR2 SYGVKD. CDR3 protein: CATTRDRRGPGETQYF. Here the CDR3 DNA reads TGTGCCACAACTCGGGACAGGAGAGGCCCGGGGGAGACCCAGTACTTC.

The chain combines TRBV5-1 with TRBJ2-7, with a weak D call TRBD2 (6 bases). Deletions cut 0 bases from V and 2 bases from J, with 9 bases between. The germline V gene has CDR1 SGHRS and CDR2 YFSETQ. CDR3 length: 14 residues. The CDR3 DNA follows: TGCGCCAGCAGCTTGGCGGGACTCCCCTACGAGCAGTACTTC. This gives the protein CASSLAGLPYEQYF. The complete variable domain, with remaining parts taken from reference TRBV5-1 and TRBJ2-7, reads KAGVTQTPRYLIKTRGQQVTLSCSPISGHRSVSWYQQTPGQGLQFLFEYFSETQRNKGNFPGRFSGRQFSNSRSEMNVSTLELGDSALYLCASSLAGLPYEQYFGPGTRLTVT.

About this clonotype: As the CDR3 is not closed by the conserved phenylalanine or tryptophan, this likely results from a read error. The CDR3 sequence: CASSQVKARGNTEAFC. In DNA form, the CDR3 reads TGCGCCAGCAGCCAAGTCAAGGCCAGGGGGAACACTGAAGCTTTCTGT. The rearrangement links TRBV4-1 to TRBJ1-1; TRBD1 is a possible D gene (6 bases). V was shortened by 1 base and J by 1 base, with 13 bases between the two germline ends. This CDR3 is built from 16 residues. The germline CDR1 and CDR2 sequences are MGHRA and YSYEKL.

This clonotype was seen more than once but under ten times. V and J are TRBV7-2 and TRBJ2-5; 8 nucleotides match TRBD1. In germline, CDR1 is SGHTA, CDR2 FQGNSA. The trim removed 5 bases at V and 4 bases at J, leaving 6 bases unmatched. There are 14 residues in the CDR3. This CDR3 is CASSPDRAIETQYF. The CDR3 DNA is TGTGCCAGCAGCCCGGACAGGGCCATAGAGACCCAGTACTTC.

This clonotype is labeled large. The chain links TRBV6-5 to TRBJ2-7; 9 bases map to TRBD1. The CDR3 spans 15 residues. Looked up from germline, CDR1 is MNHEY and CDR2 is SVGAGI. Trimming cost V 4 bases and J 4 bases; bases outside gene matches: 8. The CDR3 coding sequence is TGTGCCAGCAGTTCCGGGACAGGGTTATTTTACGAGCAGTACTTC. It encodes CASSSGTGLFYEQYF.

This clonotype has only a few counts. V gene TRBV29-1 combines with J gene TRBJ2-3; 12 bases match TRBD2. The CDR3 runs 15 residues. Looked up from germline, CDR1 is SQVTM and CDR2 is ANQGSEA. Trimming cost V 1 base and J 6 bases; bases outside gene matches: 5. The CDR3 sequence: CSVEGGLAGGDTQYF. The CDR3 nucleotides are TGCAGCGTTGAAGGAGGCCTAGCGGGAGGGGATACGCAGTATTTT.

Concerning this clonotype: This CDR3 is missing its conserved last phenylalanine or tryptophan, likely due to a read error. DNA of the CDR3: TGTGCCATCAGTGACCCACACCGGGACGGGGGTTGGGAGCAGTACTAC. This translates into CAISDPHRDGGWEQYY. The J gene is TRBJ2-7, the V gene TRBV10-3; perhaps TRBD2 as D (6 bases). The V end was cut by 3 bases, the J end by 7 bases, with 22 bases between. This CDR3 is 16 amino acids long. Germline CDR1 and CDR2: ENHRY and SYGVKD.

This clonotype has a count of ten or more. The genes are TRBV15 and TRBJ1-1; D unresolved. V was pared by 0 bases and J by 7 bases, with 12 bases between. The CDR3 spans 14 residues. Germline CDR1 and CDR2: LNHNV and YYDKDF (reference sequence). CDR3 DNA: TGTGCCACCAGCAGAGATCGAGGAACGTTTGAAGCTTTCTTT. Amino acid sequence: CATSRDRGTFEAFF.

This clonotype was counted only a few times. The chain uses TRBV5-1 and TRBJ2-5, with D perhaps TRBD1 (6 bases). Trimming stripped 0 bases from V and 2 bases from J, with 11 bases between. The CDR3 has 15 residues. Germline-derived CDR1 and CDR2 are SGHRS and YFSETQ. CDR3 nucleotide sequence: TGCGCCAGCAGCTTGGGGACAGTCGTACAAGAGACCCAGTACTTC. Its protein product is CASSLGTVVQETQYF.

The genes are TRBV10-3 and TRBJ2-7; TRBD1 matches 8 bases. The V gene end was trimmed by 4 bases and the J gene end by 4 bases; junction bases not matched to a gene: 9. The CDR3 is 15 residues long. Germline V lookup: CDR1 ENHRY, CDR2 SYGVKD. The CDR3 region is CAISGKAGGIYEQYF. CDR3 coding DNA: TGTGCCATCAGTGGCAAGGCAGGGGGCATATACGAGCAGTACTTC.

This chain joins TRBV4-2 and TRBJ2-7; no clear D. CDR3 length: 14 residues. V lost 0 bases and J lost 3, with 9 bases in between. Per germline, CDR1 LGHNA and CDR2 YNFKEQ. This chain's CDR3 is CASSQDQGRYEQYF. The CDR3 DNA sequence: TGTGCCAGCAGCCAAGATCAAGGACGCTACGAGCAGTACTTC.

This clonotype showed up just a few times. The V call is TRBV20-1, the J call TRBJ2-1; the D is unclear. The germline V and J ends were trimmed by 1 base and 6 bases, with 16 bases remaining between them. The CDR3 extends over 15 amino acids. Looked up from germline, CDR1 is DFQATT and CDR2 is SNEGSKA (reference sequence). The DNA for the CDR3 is TGCAGTGCTAGAGGATCGGTAGATCTCCTCAATGAGCAGTTCTTC. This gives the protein CSARGSVDLLNEQFF.

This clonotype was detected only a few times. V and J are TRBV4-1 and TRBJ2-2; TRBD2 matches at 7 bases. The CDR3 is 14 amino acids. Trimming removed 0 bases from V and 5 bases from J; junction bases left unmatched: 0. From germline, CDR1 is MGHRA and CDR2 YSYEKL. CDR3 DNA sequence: TGCGCCAGCAGCCAAGAGGGAGGGACCGGGGAGCTGTTTTTT. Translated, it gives CASSQEGGTGELFF.

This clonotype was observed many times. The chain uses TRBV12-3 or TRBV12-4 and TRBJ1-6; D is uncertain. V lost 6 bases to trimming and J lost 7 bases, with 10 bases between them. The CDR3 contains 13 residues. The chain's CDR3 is CASSGQLNSPLHF. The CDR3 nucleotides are TGTGCCAGCAGCGGTCAGTTGAATTCACCCCTCCACTTT.